The 23 T cell receptor beta chains in this list originate from one sample, sequenced in a study of T cells in Graves' hyperthyroidism and ophthalmopathy. The CDR3 regions of TCR beta were amplified from RNA transcripts. The TCR CDR3 first-round RT-PCR relied on the HTBI primer set. TCRdb re-called the multiplex PCR reads with MiXCR, one entry per CDR3 protein. Of 450,000 to 600,000 distinct CDR3 sequences in the sample, roughly 21% were seen once. Sequenced material: blood. The source is a man in his forties with Graves' ophthalmopathy.

This clonotype has more than one count but fewer than ten. V usage is TRBV5-4 and J usage is TRBJ2-7; 8 bases agree with TRBD2. V lost 3 bases and J lost 5; bases outside the gene matches: 7. The CDR3 has 14 residues. CDR1 is SGHNT, CDR2 YYREEE, per germline (reference sequence). The CDR3 DNA follows: TGTGCCAGCAGCTCCCCGGGAGGGAGTAACGAGCAGTACTTC. It is translated as CASSSPGGSNEQYF.

This clonotype appeared many times. J is TRBJ2-1 and V is TRBV11-2; TRBD2 aligns across 9 bases. Losses at the gene ends were 9 bases for V and 10 bases for J; bases not matched to a gene: 13. Germline-derived CDR1 and CDR2 are SGHAT and FQNNGV. This CDR3 region has 14 residues. The CDR3 DNA reads TGTGCCAGTATCGCGGGGGGGCCCGGAGCCGAGCAGTTCTTC. Protein sequence: CASIAGGPGAEQFF.

This clonotype was detected only a few times. This sequence joins TRBV7-9 and TRBJ1-2; D gene unclear. Germline V lookup: CDR1 SEHNR, CDR2 FQNEAQ (reference sequence). Trimming pared 2 bases from V and 1 base from J, leaving 5 bases between. The CDR3 covers 13 residues. CDR3 in DNA: TGTGCCAGCAGCTTATACAGTAACTATGGCTACACCTTC. As protein: CASSLYSNYGYTF.

This clonotype has just a few counts. The rearrangement uses TRBV5-6 and TRBJ1-4; TRBD1 matches 7 bases. The CDR3 spans 13 residues. Trimming removed 4 bases from V and 12 bases from J; junction bases left unmatched: 9. In germline, CDR1 is SGHDT, CDR2 YYEEEE. The CDR3 sequence is CASSLLGQGELFF. The CDR3 DNA reads TGTGCCAGCAGCCTCCTGGGGCAGGGGGAACTGTTTTTT.

This clonotype was picked up many times. The V call is TRBV10-3, the J call TRBJ2-7, with 8 bases matching TRBD2. The CDR3 spans 17 residues. The V and J ends lost 3 bases and 0 bases, in that order; junction bases with no gene match: 10. Germline loops: CDR1 ENHRY, CDR2 SYGVKD. CDR3 region: CAISDSGGRESSYEQYF. The CDR3 DNA reads TGTGCCATCAGTGATTCGGGAGGGAGGGAGAGCTCCTACGAGCAGTACTTC.

The CDR3 loop is CASSLEAGVSNQPQHF. CDR3 nucleotide sequence: TGTGCCAGCAGTTTAGAAGCAGGGGTGAGCAATCAGCCCCAGCATTTT. This rearrangement joins TRBV12-3 or TRBV12-4 to TRBJ1-5, with D possibly TRBD1 on 6 matching bases. CDR3 length: 16 residues. Between the trimmed V and J ends, which lost 1 base and 1 base, there was a span of 11 bases.

This clonotype was observed a handful of times. The rearrangement joins TRBV5-1 to TRBJ2-6; D may be TRBD1 (6 bases). Germline lookup yields CDR1 SGHRS and CDR2 YFSETQ. This CDR3 contains 17 residues. The V end lost 3 bases, the J end lost 1 base, and 14 bases lay between the germline ends. CDR3 sequence: CASSWDLRGSGANVLTF. CDR3 bases: TGCGCCAGCAGCTGGGACCTCAGGGGATCTGGGGCCAACGTCCTGACTTTC.

This clonotype was detected many times. The chain recombines TRBV7-2 with TRBJ2-7; D gene unclear. V was cut by 1 base and J by 0 bases, with 13 bases left in between. Germline V gene lookup returns CDR1 SGHTA and CDR2 FQGNSA. The CDR3 loop spans 16 amino acids. The CDR3 reads CASSLVMGSSSYEQYF. CDR3 sequence (DNA): TGTGCCAGCAGCTTAGTAATGGGCAGTTCCTCCTACGAGCAGTACTTC.

V and J are TRBV3-1 and TRBJ2-1; TRBD1 matches 8 bases. The germline V gene has CDR1 LGHDT and CDR2 YNNKEL (reference sequence). The CDR3 consists of 15 residues. V lost 1 base and J lost 7; bases outside the gene matches: 6. CDR3 in DNA: TGTGCCAGCAGCCAAGGACAGGGGAAAAGGAATGAGCAGTTCTTC. Encoded protein: CASSQGQGKRNEQFF.

This chain connects TRBV4-1 to TRBJ1-1; D call uncertain. With 0 bases removed from V and 7 bases from J, the gap between germline ends came to 15 bases. In germline, CDR1 is MGHRA, CDR2 YSYEKL. CDR3 size: 15 residues. The CDR3 region is CASSQDSRVPGEAFF. In nucleotides, the CDR3 is TGCGCCAGCAGCCAAGATAGTAGGGTGCCGGGTGAAGCTTTCTTT.

The chain joins TRBV5-1 to TRBJ2-5; D not certain. The V and J ends lost 0 bases and 2 bases respectively, with 11 bases between them. CDR3 length: 15 residues. The germline V gene encodes CDR1 SGHRS and CDR2 YFSETQ. The CDR3 region has the DNA TGCGCCAGCAGCTTGGCCTCTACAGTTCAAGAGACCCAGTACTTC. This sequence encodes CASSLASTVQETQYF.

This clonotype was found many times. The chain joins TRBV7-8 to TRBJ2-2; D is ambiguous. The ends were cut back, 5 bases at V and 0 bases at J, with 7 bases in the middle. Germline V gives CDR1 SGHVS, CDR2 FQNEAQ. The CDR3 contains 14 residues. The CDR3 DNA sequence: TGTGCCAGCAGCCTAAGCACGAACACCGGGGAGCTGTTTTTT. It is translated as CASSLSTNTGELFF. Full variable domain (outside the CDR3, taken from reference TRBV7-8 and TRBJ2-2): GAGVSQSPRYKVAKRGQDVALRCDPISGHVSLFWYQQALGQGPEFLTYFQNEAQLDKSGLPSDRFFAERPEGSVSTLKIQRTQQEDSAVYLCASSLSTNTGELFFGEGSRLTVL.

There are many counts of this clonotype. The chain carries TRBV7-9 and TRBJ2-1, with 11 positions matching TRBD2. This CDR3 region has 15 residues. Germline CDR1 SEHNR, CDR2 FQNEAQ (reference sequence). The J segment lost 5 bases and the V segment lost 5 bases, leaving 5 bases of the junction unmatched. The CDR3 DNA reads as TGTGCCAGCAGCGCGGGACTAGCGGACAACAATGAGCAGTTCTTC. Protein product: CASSAGLADNNEQFF.

This clonotype turned up a few times. One end of the junction fails to match germline, which may point to a read error. The chain is built from TRBV7-9 and TRBJ2-1, with D perhaps TRBD2 (6 bases). CDR1 SEHNR and CDR2 FQNEAQ come from the germline V gene (reference sequence). The CDR3 length is 13 residues. The CDR3 DNA is TGTGCCAGCAGCTTCGGAGGGGCGAATGAGCGGTTCTTC. Its translation: CASSFGGANERFF.

The V call is TRBV7-9, the J call TRBJ1-4; 7 nucleotides agree with TRBD1. The germline CDR1 and CDR2 sequences are SEHNR and FQNEAQ (reference sequence). This CDR3 has 16 residues. Germline trimming cut 5 bases from V and 4 bases from J; bases unmatched to any gene: 10. CDR3 in DNA: TGTGCCAGCAGCAATAACCTCGGGACAGTTAATGAAAAACTGTTTTTT. Protein sequence: CASSNNLGTVNEKLFF.

This clonotype turned up a few times. V and J are TRBV5-8 and TRBJ2-7; D is tentatively TRBD1 or TRBD2 (6 bases each). Germline V gives CDR1 SGHTS, CDR2 YDEGEE. The CDR3 extends over 15 amino acids. Trimming shortened V by 2 bases and J by 4 bases, and 16 bases separated the two germline ends. Here the CDR3 DNA reads TGTGCCAGCAGCTTCCACATCCTAGGGGGGTACGAGCAGTACTTC. Amino acid sequence: CASSFHILGGYEQYF.

This clonotype has just a few counts. The CDR3 sequence is CASSLLLAPNTGELFF. CDR3 nucleotide sequence: TGCGCCAGCAGCCTCCTGCTAGCGCCGAACACCGGGGAGCTGTTTTTT. The chain combines TRBV5-1 with TRBJ2-2, with D tentatively TRBD2 (6 bases). Trimming removed 4 bases from V and 0 bases from J, with 13 bases in between. From germline, CDR1 is SGHRS and CDR2 YFSETQ. The length of the CDR3 is 16 residues. The entire variable domain, with the rest obtained from reference TRBV5-1 and TRBJ2-2, is as follows: KAGVTQTPRYLIKTRGQQVTLSCSPISGHRSVSWYQQTPGQGLQFLFEYFSETQRNKGNFPGRFSGRQFSNSRSEMNVSTLELGDSALYLCASSLLLAPNTGELFFGEGSRLTVL.

This clonotype was seen more than once but under ten times. V and J are TRBV7-2 and TRBJ2-3; D may be TRBD2 (6 bases). The CDR3 length is 14 residues. V lost 5 bases to trimming and J lost 8 bases, with 17 bases between them. Germline V CDR1 and CDR2: SGHTA, FQGNSA. CDR3 in DNA: TGTGCCAGCAGCCCTCGTCGTGGGGGAGGTACGCAGTATTTT. It encodes CASSPRRGGGTQYF.

The gene calls are TRBV9 and TRBJ1-2; D not resolved. Germline loops: CDR1 SGDLS, CDR2 YYNGEE. With 0 bases removed from V and 3 bases from J, the gap between germline ends came to 12 bases. The CDR3 runs to 15 residues. CDR3 DNA: TGTGCCAGCAGCGTAGCTACCGGGCCAGACTATGGCTACACCTTC. It translates to CASSVATGPDYGYTF.

This clonotype was counted ten times or more. The chain is built from TRBV7-9 and TRBJ2-7; D is ambiguous. V was pared by 4 bases and J by 2 bases, with 12 bases between. The germline V gene has CDR1 SEHNR and CDR2 FQNEAQ (reference sequence). The CDR3 is 14 amino acids. For the CDR3, the DNA is TGTGCCAGCAGCTATCGCGGCGGAACCTACGAGCAGTACTTC. Its translation: CASSYRGGTYEQYF.

This clonotype was recorded a few times. This chain joins TRBV9 and TRBJ2-5; perhaps TRBD2 as D (5 bases). With 4 bases removed from V and 7 bases from J, the gap between germline ends came to 8 bases. Germline values: CDR1 SGDLS, CDR2 YYNGEE. This CDR3 comprises 11 residues. CDR3 DNA: TGTGCCAGCAGCCAAGGAGGGACCCAGTACTTC. As protein: CASSQGGTQYF. Complete variable domain (other parts from reference TRBV9 and TRBJ2-5): DSGVTQTPKHLITATGQRVTLRCSPRSGDLSVYWYQQSLDQGLQFLIQYYNGEERAKGNILERFSAQQFPDLHSELNLSSLELGDSALYFCASSQGGTQYFGPGTRLLVL.

The chain is built from TRBV6-6 and TRBJ2-2, with a weak D call TRBD1 (7 bases). CDR3 size: 18 residues. The germline V and J ends were trimmed by 2 bases and 3 bases, with 19 bases remaining between them. CDR1 and CDR2 (germline): MNHNY, SVGAGI (reference sequence). The CDR3 is CASSYGETGRLDTGELFF. CDR3 coding DNA: TGTGCCAGCAGTTACGGCGAGACAGGGAGGTTGGACACCGGGGAGCTGTTTTTT.

The chain combines TRBV27 with TRBJ1-1; possibly TRBD1 for D (5 bases). The germline gives CDR1 MNHEY, CDR2 SMNVEV (reference sequence). V was clipped by 3 bases and J by 4 bases, with 9 bases between them. This CDR3 comprises 13 residues. The DNA of the CDR3 is TGTGCCAGCAGTTTGAGGGGCTTCACTGAAGCTTTCTTT. It translates to CASSLRGFTEAFF.